A selection of T cell receptor beta chains follows, all from one sample in a study of cytomegalovirus exposure and HLA in healthy donors. The data were produced by immunoSEQ multiplex PCR, yet TCRdb's version contains in-frame clones alone and is incomplete. The data contain fewer than 200,000 clones, 75% to 80% of them singletons. The sample was PBMCs. The receptors come from a woman aged 40 to 49 in good health and CMV-seropositive. The CDR3 runs from the conserved cysteine through the conserved F or W. Fields, in order: D gene, V gene, J gene, clone size, CDR3 DNA, CDR3 protein. A D gene is named only where the DNA matches it firmly. Size is stated for part of the rows, as once, few or many counts, or as a class when the clone is expanded.

TRBD1	TRBV28	TRBJ2-4	-	TGTGCCAGCAGTTTAGCACAGGGGGTCATTCAGTACTTC	CASSLAQGVIQYF
-	TRBV6-5	TRBJ2-7	-	TGTGCCAGCAGTTATCGGTTCACCTCCTACGAGCAGTACTTC	CASSYRFTSYEQYF
-	TRBV5-1	TRBJ1-3	once	TGCGCCAGCAGCTTGGCAGGGGCAATTAGAGGAAACACCATATATTTT	CASSLAGAIRGNTIYF
TRBD2	TRBV7-2	TRBJ2-7	once	TGTGCCAGCAGCCCACTAGCGGGAGGGCCCTACGAGCAGTACTTC	CASSPLAGGPYEQYF
TRBD2	TRBV6-5	TRBJ2-7	-	TGTGCCAGCAGTTACTCGACTAGCAGCTACGAGCAGTACTTC	CASSYSTSSYEQYF
-	TRBV28	TRBJ1-2	-	TGTGCCAGCAGTTTAGGTGGGGCGGACAGCACTTACTATGGCTACACCTTC	CASSLGGADSTYYGYTF
-	TRBV5-1	TRBJ2-7	-	TGCGCCAGCAGCTCCGGGAGCTCCTACGAGCAGTACTTC	CASSSGSSYEQYF
TRBD1	TRBV27	TRBJ1-1	-	TGTGCCAGCAGTTTAGGCCGGGACAGGGGCACTGAAGCTTTCTTT	CASSLGRDRGTEAFF
-	TRBV5-1	TRBJ2-3	-	TGCGCCAGCAGCTTGGCCGCAGGTCCCACAGATACGCAGTATTTT	CASSLAAGPTDTQYF
-	TRBV5-1	TRBJ1-4	-	TGCGCCAGCAGCGCGACTCCAACAGGTGAAAAACTGTTTTTT	CASSATPTGEKLFF
TRBD1	TRBV14	TRBJ2-1	-	TGTGCCAGCAGCCCGACAGGGGCCTCCTACAATGAGCAGTTCTTC	CASSPTGASYNEQFF
TRBD2	TRBV9	TRBJ2-5	-	TGTGCCAGCAGCTCTAGCCCGCTAGCGGGGGGCCCGCACTTC	CASSSSPLAGGPHF
-	TRBV7-2	TRBJ2-3	-	TGTGCCAGCAGCTTATGGTCCAGGGATACAGATACGCAGTATTTT	CASSLWSRDTDTQYF
-	TRBV7-9	TRBJ2-1	-	TGTGCCAGCAGCTTAGCGGGGGGTTACAATGAGCAGTTCTTC	CASSLAGGYNEQFF
-	TRBV30	TRBJ1-2	-	TGTGCCTGGAGACTCAGCGGTGGCTACACCTTC	CAWRLSGGYTF
TRBD1	TRBV7-2	TRBJ1-2	-	TGTGCCAGCAGCTCCCGGGACAGGTCTAACTATGGCTACACCTTC	CASSSRDRSNYGYTF
-	TRBV30	TRBJ1-1	-	TGTGCCCGGGTTCCCGGGGGCACTGAAGCTTTCTTT	CARVPGGTEAFF
TRBD2	TRBV29-1	TRBJ2-5	-	TGCAGCGTTGTGGGGACCTTACGTAGCGGGCACCAAGAGACCCAGTACTTC	CSVVGTLRSGHQETQYF
TRBD2	TRBV4-3	TRBJ2-3	-	TGCGCCAGCAGCCAAGGCGGGACTAGCGGGGCTTCTAGCACAGATACGCAGTATTTT	CASSQGGTSGASSTDTQYF
TRBD1	TRBV12-5	TRBJ2-2	-	TGTGCTAGTGGTACCAAAGGACAGGGGGCGTTGACCGGGGAGCTGTTTTTT	CASGTKGQGALTGELFF
-	TRBV30	TRBJ2-1	-	TGTGCCTGGTCTAGAGGTCACGTGCATGAGCAGTTCTTC	CAWSRGHVHEQFF
TRBD1	TRBV5-1	TRBJ2-7	-	TGCGCCAGCAGCAATGGACAGGAGTACGAGCAGTACTTC	CASSNGQEYEQYF
TRBD1	TRBV6-1	TRBJ2-6	-	TGTGCCTCGGGACAGGGGGCGGCTGGGGCCAACGTCCTGACTTTC	CASGQGAAGANVLTF
-	TRBV12-1	TRBJ2-3	-	TGTGCCAGCGCCGGGACTAGCGGGGGGGAAGATACGCAGTATTTT	CASAGTSGGEDTQYF
TRBD2	TRBV16	TRBJ2-1	-	TGTGCCAGCTGCGAAACTAGCGGGGGAAACAATGAGCAGTTCTTC	CASCETSGGNNEQFF
-	TRBV11-3	TRBJ1-2	few	TGTGCCAGCAGCTTAGGTGGTGAGGATTCGGACTATGGCTACACCTTC	CASSLGGEDSDYGYTF
-	TRBV19	TRBJ2-1	few	TGTGCCAGTAGTTCATACTCCGACAATGAGCAGTTCTTC	CASSSYSDNEQFF
-	TRBV9	TRBJ2-3	-	TGTGCCAGCAGCTCAAGGGGAGATACGCAGTATTTT	CASSSRGDTQYF
-	TRBV7-2	TRBJ2-1	-	TGTGCCAGCAGCTTTCTAACGGGCAATGAGCAGTTCTTC	CASSFLTGNEQFF
-	TRBV7-7	TRBJ2-5	-	TGTGCCAGCAGCTTATTGTCCGGGAGTAGTGTCGAGACCCAGTACTTC	CASSLLSGSSVETQYF
TRBD1	TRBV20-1	TRBJ1-2	-	TGCAGTGCCGGGACAGGGCCTGGCTACACCTTC	CSAGTGPGYTF
TRBD1	TRBV6-5	TRBJ1-3	-	TGTGCCAGCAGTTTAAATTACAGGGGGCCTGGAAACACCATATATTTT	CASSLNYRGPGNTIYF